This T cell receptor (beta chain) was sequenced in a study of patients and donors after allogeneic stem cell transplantation. TCRdb re-called the RT-PCR reads through MiXCR, storing one row per CDR3 protein. The profile covers fewer than 180,000 distinct CDR3 sequences, with about two fifths appearing a single time and about 50% taken by the ten largest. Trimming took 6 bases from V and 5 from J; bases not matched to a gene: 8. The CDR3 contains 15 residues. The receptor was derived from a human donor who was either an allogeneic HSCT recipient or a stem cell or donor lymphocyte infusion donor (not recorded which). It is not recorded whose cells these are; they may come from a transplant donor. The sequenced sample consisted of blood, either unsorted or a sorted T cell fraction (not recorded which). The chain joins TRBV12-3 or TRBV12-4 to TRBJ1-5; 9 nucleotides align to TRBD1. CDR3 coding DNA: TGTGCCAGCAGACTGGGGACAGGGTCCCATCAGCCCCAGCATTTT. Translating gives CASRLGTGSHQPQHF.